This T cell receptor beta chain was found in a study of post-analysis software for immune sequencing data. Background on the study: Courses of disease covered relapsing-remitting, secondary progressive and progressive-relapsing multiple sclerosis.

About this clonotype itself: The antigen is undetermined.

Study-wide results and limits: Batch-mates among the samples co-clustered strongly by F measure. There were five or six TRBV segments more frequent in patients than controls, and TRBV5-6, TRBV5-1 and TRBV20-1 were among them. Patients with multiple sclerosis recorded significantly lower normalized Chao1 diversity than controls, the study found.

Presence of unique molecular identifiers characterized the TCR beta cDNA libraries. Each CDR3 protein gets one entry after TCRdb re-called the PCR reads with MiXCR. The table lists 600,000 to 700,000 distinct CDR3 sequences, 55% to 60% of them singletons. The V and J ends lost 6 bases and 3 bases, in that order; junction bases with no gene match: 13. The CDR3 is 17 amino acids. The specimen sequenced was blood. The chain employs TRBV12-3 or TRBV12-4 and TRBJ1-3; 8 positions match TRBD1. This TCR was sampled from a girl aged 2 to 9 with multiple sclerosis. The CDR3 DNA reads TGTGCCAGCAGGCCAACGGAACCCAGGGGGCATGGAAACACCATATATTTT. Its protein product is CASRPTEPRGHGNTIYF.